Listed below are T cell receptor beta chains from one sample, sequenced in a study of spatial heterogeneity in lung cancer. TCRdb re-derived calls from the 5' RACE reads in MiXCR, one entry per CDR3 protein. Among over 50,000 distinct CDR3 sequences listed, about 6.6% were seen once. The sample in question was PBMCs, obtained at surgery. The source is a female donor with early-stage non-small cell lung cancer. The CDR3 runs from the conserved cysteine through the conserved F or W. A D gene is named only where the DNA matches it firmly. Clone size is not always given. Where it is, it says once, few, many or a class for expanded clones.

d_gene,v_gene,j_gene,abundance,CDR3aa,CDR3nt
TRBD1,TRBV6-6,TRBJ1-4,many,CASSYQGPGTGSEKLFF,TGTGCCAGCAGTTATCAGGGCCCCGGGACAGGGAGTGAAAAACTGTTTTTT
TRBD1,TRBV13,TRBJ2-7,many,CASSLRGLGEQYF,TGTGCCAGCAGCCTGAGGGGGCTGGGCGAGCAGTACTTC
NA,TRBV5-1,TRBJ1-1,many,CASSLDLGAGTEAFF,TGCGCCAGCAGCTTGGATCTGGGGGCAGGGACTGAAGCTTTCTTT
NA,TRBV6-5,TRBJ1-2,many,CASSYWLGQNYGYTF,TGTGCCAGCAGTTACTGGTTAGGGCAAAACTATGGCTACACCTTC
NA,TRBV6-4,TRBJ2-3,NA,CASSERRGPTDTQYF,TGTGCCAGCAGTGAAAGGCGGGGGCCTACAGATACGCAGTATTTT
NA,TRBV5-1,TRBJ2-1,many,CASSLDRFTNNEQFF,TGCGCCAGCAGCTTGGACAGGTTTACCAACAATGAGCAGTTCTTC
NA,TRBV28,TRBJ2-1,NA,CASNLGRERRQFF,TGTGCCAGCAATTTGGGCAGGGAAAGGCGGCAGTTCTTC
NA,TRBV6-5,TRBJ1-4,many,CASSYTRGPNEKLFF,TGTGCCAGCAGTTACACCCGGGGGCCTAATGAAAAACTGTTTTTT
NA,TRBV3-1,TRBJ2-5,many,CASSQDHIGPSETQYF,TGTGCCAGCAGCCAAGATCATATTGGACCCTCGGAGACCCAGTACTTC
TRBD1,TRBV11-3,TRBJ1-1,many,CASSPVMGQGNTEAFF,TGTGCCAGCAGCCCCGTCATGGGACAGGGGAACACTGAAGCTTTCTTT
TRBD2,TRBV2,TRBJ2-2,many,CASSTSDKSGELFF,TGTGCCAGCAGCACTAGCGATAAGTCCGGGGAGCTGTTTTTT
NA,TRBV5-1,TRBJ2-5,NA,CASSLGGSGQETQYF,TGCGCCAGCAGCTTGGGGGGGAGCGGACAAGAGACCCAGTACTTC
TRBD1,TRBV28,TRBJ1-6,few,CASSPGDSYNSPLHF,TGTGCCAGCAGCCCCGGGGACAGTTATAATTCACCCCTCCACTTT
TRBD1,TRBV23-1,TRBJ2-7,many,CASGPPGGKLGCEQYF,TGCGCCAGCGGCCCCCCAGGGGGAAAACTCGGTTGCGAGCAGTACTTC
TRBD1,TRBV20-1,TRBJ2-1,few,CSASLWDRGSNEQFF,TGCAGTGCTAGTCTATGGGACAGGGGTAGCAATGAGCAGTTCTTC
TRBD2,TRBV24-1,TRBJ2-1,many,CATSDSRRAGAGYNEQFF,TGTGCCACCAGTGACAGCAGACGAGCGGGAGCAGGGTACAATGAGCAGTTCTTC
NA,TRBV7-2,TRBJ2-4,few,CASSLEGSQKNIQYF,TGTGCCAGCAGCTTAGAAGGTTCCCAGAAAAACATTCAGTACTTC
NA,TRBV6-1,TRBJ2-7,NA,CASSDRQLMYEQYF,TGTGCCAGCAGTGACCGACAGCTTATGTACGAGCAGTACTTC
TRBD1,TRBV10-3,TRBJ2-6,many,CAISETGGRGANVLTF,TGTGCCATCAGTGAGACAGGGGGCCGTGGGGCCAACGTCCTGACTTTC
NA,TRBV10-3,TRBJ1-6,NA,CAITRQPEVPLHF,TGTGCCATCACCCGACAGCCCGAGGTTCCCCTCCACTTT
NA,TRBV12-3/TRBV12-4,TRBJ1-1,many,CASRRFGSNTEAFF,TGTGCCAGCAGACGCTTTGGATCCAACACTGAAGCTTTCTTT
NA,TRBV4-1,TRBJ1-4,many,CASSQGPRTYNEKLFF,TGCGCCAGCAGCCAAGGGCCCCGGACGTATAATGAAAAACTGTTTTTT
TRBD1,TRBV14,TRBJ1-6,many,CASSQDRDRGPVGGSPLHF,TGTGCCAGCAGCCAAGATCGGGACAGGGGTCCTGTAGGCGGCTCACCCCTCCACTTT
TRBD1,TRBV20-1,TRBJ2-3,many,CSARARGRADTQYF,TGCAGTGCTAGAGCCAGGGGGCGCGCAGATACGCAGTATTTT
NA,TRBV20-1,TRBJ1-1,NA,CSAFSGAPNTEAFF,TGCAGTGCTTTCTCCGGGGCCCCGAACACTGAAGCTTTCTTT
NA,TRBV12-3/TRBV12-4,TRBJ1-3,many,CASSPGGGGGNTIYF,TGTGCCAGCAGCCCGGGCGGGGGGGGTGGAAACACCATATATTTT
NA,TRBV20-1,TRBJ1-5,few,CSASIGVNQPQHF,TGCAGTGCTAGTATTGGGGTCAATCAGCCCCAGCATTTT
TRBD1,TRBV5-1,TRBJ2-4,NA,CASSTDRPPENIQYF,TGCGCCAGCAGCACGGACAGGCCGCCCGAAAACATTCAGTACTTC
NA,TRBV6-5,TRBJ2-5,many,CASRTSGPGQETQYF,TGTGCCAGCAGAACGTCGGGCCCTGGACAAGAGACCCAGTACTTC
NA,TRBV18,TRBJ1-4,many,CASSPGATNEKLFF,TGTGCCAGCTCACCAGGTGCAACTAATGAAAAACTGTTTTTT
NA,TRBV7-9,TRBJ1-4,NA,CASSPLPGANEKLFF,TGTGCCAGCAGCCCACTTCCAGGGGCTAATGAAAAACTGTTTTTT
NA,TRBV11-3,TRBJ1-5,many,CASSLGGYGNQPQHF,TGTGCCAGCAGCTTAGGGGGCTACGGCAATCAGCCCCAGCATTTT
NA,TRBV5-1,TRBJ1-1,many,CASSRVQGGRTEAFF,TGCGCCAGCAGCCGCGTCCAGGGTGGTCGGACTGAAGCTTTCTTT
TRBD2,TRBV6-2/TRBV6-3,TRBJ2-7,NA,CASGPPGLAGFEQYF,TGTGCCAGCGGTCCTCCGGGACTAGCGGGATTCGAGCAGTACTTC
TRBD1,TRBV10-3,TRBJ2-1,many,CAISEKQGSRYEQFF,TGTGCCATCAGTGAAAAACAGGGGAGTCGTTATGAGCAGTTCTTC
TRBD1,TRBV2,TRBJ2-5,NA,CANRQGAGETQYF,TGTGCCAACCGACAGGGGGCAGGAGAGACCCAGTACTTC
NA,TRBV15,TRBJ1-2,many,CATSPSSMHGYTF,TGTGCCACCAGCCCCTCTTCGATGCATGGCTACACCTTC
NA,TRBV5-1,TRBJ2-4,many,CASSDQVAKNIQYF,TGCGCCAGCAGCGATCAAGTTGCCAAAAACATTCAGTACTTC
NA,TRBV2,TRBJ1-1,NA,CASSHLGGASTEGDEAFF,TGTGCCAGCAGTCACCTGGGGGGGGCTTCAACAGAAGGGGATGAAGCTTTCTTT
NA,TRBV20-1,TRBJ1-1,many,CSARDSGEVNTEAFF,TGCAGTGCTAGAGATAGCGGGGAGGTGAACACTGAAGCTTTCTTT
NA,TRBV12-5,TRBJ2-7,NA,CASGLATTGSATYEQCF,TGTGCTAGTGGTTTGGCGACCACCGGTAGCGCGACCTACGAGCAGTGCTTC
NA,TRBV5-1,TRBJ1-1,many,CASSLFRGPMNTEAFF,TGCGCCAGCAGCTTGTTCAGGGGTCCCATGAACACTGAAGCTTTCTTT
NA,TRBV7-3,TRBJ2-1,many,CASSLMWDLSSYNEQFF,TGTGCCAGCAGCTTAATGTGGGACTTGAGCTCCTACAATGAGCAGTTCTTC
TRBD2,TRBV6-6,TRBJ2-1,few,CASSHGLAGVNEQFF,TGTGCCAGCAGCCACGGGCTAGCGGGAGTAAATGAGCAGTTCTTC